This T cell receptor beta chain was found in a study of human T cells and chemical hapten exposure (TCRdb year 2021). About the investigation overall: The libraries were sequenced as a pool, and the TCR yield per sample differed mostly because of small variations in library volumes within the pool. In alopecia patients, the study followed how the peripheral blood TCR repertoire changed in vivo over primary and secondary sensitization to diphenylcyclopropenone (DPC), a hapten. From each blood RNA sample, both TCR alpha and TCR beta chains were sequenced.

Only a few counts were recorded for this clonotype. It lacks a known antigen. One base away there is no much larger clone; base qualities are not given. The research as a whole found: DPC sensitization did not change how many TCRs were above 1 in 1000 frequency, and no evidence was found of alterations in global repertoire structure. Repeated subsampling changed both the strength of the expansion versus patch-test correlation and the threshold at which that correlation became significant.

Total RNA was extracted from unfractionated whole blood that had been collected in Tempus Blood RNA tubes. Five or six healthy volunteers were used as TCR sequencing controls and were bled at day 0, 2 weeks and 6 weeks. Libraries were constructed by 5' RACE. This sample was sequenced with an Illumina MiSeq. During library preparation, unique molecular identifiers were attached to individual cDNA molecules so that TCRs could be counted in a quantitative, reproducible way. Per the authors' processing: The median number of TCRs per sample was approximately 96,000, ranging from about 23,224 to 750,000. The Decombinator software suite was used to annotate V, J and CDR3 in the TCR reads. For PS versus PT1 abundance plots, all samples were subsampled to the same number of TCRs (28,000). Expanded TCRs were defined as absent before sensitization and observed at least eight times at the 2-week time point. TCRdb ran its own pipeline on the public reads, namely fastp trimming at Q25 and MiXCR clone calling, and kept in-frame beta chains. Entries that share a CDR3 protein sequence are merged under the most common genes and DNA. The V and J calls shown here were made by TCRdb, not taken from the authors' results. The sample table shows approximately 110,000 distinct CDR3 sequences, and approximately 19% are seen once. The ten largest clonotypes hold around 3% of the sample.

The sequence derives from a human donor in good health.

CDR3 protein: CASSQGPWGAGTEAFF. The bases are TGTGCCAGCAGCCAAGGGCCCTGGGGGGCAGGCACTGAAGCTTTCTTT. Here the chain combines TRBV3-1 and TRBJ1-1; TRBD1 could be the D gene, as 6 bases match. The germline V gene (reference sequence) yields LGHDT for CDR1 and YNNKEL for CDR2. Measured from the cysteine to the phenylalanine, the CDR3 is 16 residues long. The only DNA kept is the CDR3, 48 bases in frame from the first base. Trimming costs V 1 base and J 4 bases, and their ends lie 16 bases apart. With the portions outside the CDR3 filled from the reference TRBV3-1 and TRBJ1-1 genes, the complete variable region becomes DTAVSQTPKYLVTQMGNDKSIKCEQNLGHDTMYWYKQDSKKFLKIMFSYNNKELIINETVPNRFSPKSPDKAHLNLHINSLELGDSAVYFCASSQGPWGAGTEAFFGQGTRLTVV.